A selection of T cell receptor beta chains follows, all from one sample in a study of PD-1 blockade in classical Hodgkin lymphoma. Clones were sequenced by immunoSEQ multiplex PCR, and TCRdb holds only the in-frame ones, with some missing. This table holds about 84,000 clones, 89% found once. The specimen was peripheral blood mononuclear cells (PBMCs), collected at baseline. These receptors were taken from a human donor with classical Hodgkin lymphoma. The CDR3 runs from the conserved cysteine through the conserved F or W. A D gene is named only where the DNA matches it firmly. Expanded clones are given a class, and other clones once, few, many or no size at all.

cdr3_nt: TGTGCCAGCAGCTTACACCCTGGACTAGCGGGAGGCTACGAGCAGTACTTC; cdr3_aa: CASSLHPGLAGGYEQYF; v_call: TRBV7-2; clone_size: .; d_call: TRBD2; j_call: TRBJ2-7
cdr3_nt: TGTGCCACCAGAGAGGGGAGCGACTTCTACAATGAGCAGTTCTTC; cdr3_aa: CATREGSDFYNEQFF; v_call: TRBV15; clone_size: .; d_call: .; j_call: TRBJ2-1
cdr3_nt: TGTGCCAGTAGCGGACTAGCGGGAGACTACGGCTACGAGCAGTACTTC; cdr3_aa: CASSGLAGDYGYEQYF; v_call: TRBV19; clone_size: .; d_call: TRBD2; j_call: TRBJ2-7
cdr3_nt: TGTGCCAGCAGTTCGGGGCCCGCCTTCGGAGGCAATCAGCCCCAGCATTTT; cdr3_aa: CASSSGPAFGGNQPQHF; v_call: TRBV27; clone_size: .; d_call: .; j_call: TRBJ1-5
cdr3_nt: TGTGCCAGTATGAGGGGTGAAGCTTTCTTT; cdr3_aa: CASMRGEAFF; v_call: TRBV19; clone_size: once; d_call: .; j_call: TRBJ1-1
cdr3_nt: TGTGCCAGCAGTTTATCGGGACAGGGTTACGGAAAACTGTTTTTT; cdr3_aa: CASSLSGQGYGKLFF; v_call: TRBV27; clone_size: .; d_call: TRBD1; j_call: TRBJ1-4
cdr3_nt: TGTGCCAGCGGTTTAAATGAGCAGTTCTTC; cdr3_aa: CASGLNEQFF; v_call: TRBV11-2; clone_size: .; d_call: .; j_call: TRBJ2-1
cdr3_nt: TGTGCCAGTATGGGGACACTAACCTATGGCTACACCTTC; cdr3_aa: CASMGTLTYGYTF; v_call: TRBV19; clone_size: .; d_call: .; j_call: TRBJ1-2
cdr3_nt: TGTGCCAGCAGTTATTCACCGAGCTATGGCTACACCTTC; cdr3_aa: CASSYSPSYGYTF; v_call: TRBV6-5; clone_size: .; d_call: .; j_call: TRBJ1-2
cdr3_nt: TGTGCCAGCAGCTCCCTTGGGGAGACCCAGTACTTC; cdr3_aa: CASSSLGETQYF; v_call: TRBV7-2; clone_size: .; d_call: .; j_call: TRBJ2-5
cdr3_nt: TGCGCCAGCAGCTTACTAGCGGGAGGCGATAACACCGGGGAGCTGTTTTTT; cdr3_aa: CASSLLAGGDNTGELFF; v_call: TRBV5-1; clone_size: .; d_call: TRBD2; j_call: TRBJ2-2
cdr3_nt: TGTGCCACACAGGGCGACACTGAAGCTTTCTTT; cdr3_aa: CATQGDTEAFF; v_call: TRBV7-9; clone_size: .; d_call: .; j_call: TRBJ1-1
cdr3_nt: TGCGCCAGCAGTGAGGGGGACAGGGTTTTTACTGAGCAGTTCTTC; cdr3_aa: CASSEGDRVFTEQFF; v_call: TRBV10-2; clone_size: once; d_call: TRBD1; j_call: TRBJ2-1
cdr3_nt: TGTGCCACCAGCAGAGGACCGGGACAGGGTACCGCCGGGGAGCTGTTTTTT; cdr3_aa: CATSRGPGQGTAGELFF; v_call: TRBV15; clone_size: once; d_call: TRBD1; j_call: TRBJ2-2
cdr3_nt: TGCGCCAGCAGCCAAGTTCCCGGGACAGGGTTAGGCTACACCTTC; cdr3_aa: CASSQVPGTGLGYTF; v_call: TRBV4-1; clone_size: .; d_call: TRBD1; j_call: TRBJ1-2
cdr3_nt: TGTGCCAGCACCTCGGGACTAGCGGGAGTCCTCTTCACCGGGGAGCTGTTTTTT; cdr3_aa: CASTSGLAGVLFTGELFF; v_call: TRBV27; clone_size: .; d_call: TRBD2; j_call: TRBJ2-2
cdr3_nt: TGTGCCAGCAGGGGTAGACAGATCTTAAAAGAGACCCAGTACTTC; cdr3_aa: CASRGRQILKETQYF; v_call: TRBV27; clone_size: .; d_call: .; j_call: TRBJ2-5
cdr3_nt: TGCGCCAGCAGCCAAGCAGGTCTGGGTTATGGCTACACCTTC; cdr3_aa: CASSQAGLGYGYTF; v_call: TRBV4-1; clone_size: few; d_call: .; j_call: TRBJ1-2
cdr3_nt: TGTGCCAGCAGCTTCGGGGGGGACTACGAGCAGTACTTC; cdr3_aa: CASSFGGDYEQYF; v_call: TRBV11-2; clone_size: .; d_call: TRBD2; j_call: TRBJ2-7
cdr3_nt: TGTGCCAGCAGGAACAGGGGCACTGAAGCTTTCTTT; cdr3_aa: CASRNRGTEAFF; v_call: TRBV6-5; clone_size: .; d_call: TRBD1; j_call: TRBJ1-1
cdr3_nt: TGTGCCATCAGTGCGGGACTGAAAGAGACCCAGTACTTC; cdr3_aa: CAISAGLKETQYF; v_call: TRBV10-3; clone_size: .; d_call: .; j_call: TRBJ2-5
cdr3_nt: TGTGCCAGTAGTAGGGGAGTCAACCCCAACTATGGCTACACCTTC; cdr3_aa: CASSRGVNPNYGYTF; v_call: TRBV19; clone_size: .; d_call: .; j_call: TRBJ1-2
cdr3_nt: TGCAGCGTTCAAAGGGAGGACACTGAAGCTTTCTTT; cdr3_aa: CSVQREDTEAFF; v_call: TRBV29-1; clone_size: .; d_call: .; j_call: TRBJ1-1
cdr3_nt: TGTGCCAGCAGCAAGACCGGCCCCAAAGACCGGGTGAACACTGAAGCTTTCTTT; cdr3_aa: CASSKTGPKDRVNTEAFF; v_call: TRBV21-1; clone_size: .; d_call: .; j_call: TRBJ1-1
cdr3_nt: TGCGCCAGCAGCCAAAATCCGGTTGAGACTAGCGGGAATAGGGGGAACATTCAGTACTTC; cdr3_aa: CASSQNPVETSGNRGNIQYF; v_call: TRBV4-1; clone_size: .; d_call: TRBD2; j_call: TRBJ2-4
cdr3_nt: TGTGCCAACGACAGCAATGAGCAGTTCTTC; cdr3_aa: CANDSNEQFF; v_call: TRBV2; clone_size: .; d_call: .; j_call: TRBJ2-1
cdr3_nt: TGTGCCAGCAGAGTCGGGACACTGTACGAAAAACTGTTTTTT; cdr3_aa: CASRVGTLYEKLFF; v_call: TRBV28; clone_size: .; d_call: .; j_call: TRBJ1-4
cdr3_nt: TGTGCCAGCAGTGAGGCGGGCCCCAAGGACGAAGCTTTCTTT; cdr3_aa: CASSEAGPKDEAFF; v_call: TRBV27; clone_size: .; d_call: .; j_call: TRBJ1-1
cdr3_nt: TGTGCCAGCAGCTTATTGAGCAATGAGCAGTTCTTC; cdr3_aa: CASSLLSNEQFF; v_call: TRBV7-6; clone_size: .; d_call: .; j_call: TRBJ2-1
cdr3_nt: TGTGCCTGGAGCGCTATCTACGAGCAGTACTTC; cdr3_aa: CAWSAIYEQYF; v_call: TRBV30; clone_size: .; d_call: .; j_call: TRBJ2-7
cdr3_nt: TGTGCCAGCAGCACCGGAGGGCTAGATCGAGAGACCCAGTACTTC; cdr3_aa: CASSTGGLDRETQYF; v_call: TRBV5-4; clone_size: .; d_call: .; j_call: TRBJ2-5
cdr3_nt: TGCGCCAGCAGGGGAGGGCCGAACTACGAGCAGTACTTC; cdr3_aa: CASRGGPNYEQYF; v_call: TRBV10-2; clone_size: once; d_call: TRBD2; j_call: TRBJ2-7
cdr3_nt: TGTGCCAGCACGCCTTCGGGACAGGGTTATATTGGGGAGCAGTACTTC; cdr3_aa: CASTPSGQGYIGEQYF; v_call: TRBV6-6; clone_size: .; d_call: TRBD1; j_call: TRBJ2-7
cdr3_nt: TGCAGCGTTGTGACTAGCGGGAACGAGCAGTACTTC; cdr3_aa: CSVVTSGNEQYF; v_call: TRBV29-1; clone_size: .; d_call: TRBD2; j_call: TRBJ2-7
cdr3_nt: TGTGCCAGCAGTCCCTATGGCTCTGGGGCCAACGTCCTGACTTTC; cdr3_aa: CASSPYGSGANVLTF; v_call: TRBV27; clone_size: .; d_call: .; j_call: TRBJ2-6
cdr3_nt: TGTGCCAGTAGTATACCGGCCTATGCCGAAAAACTGTTTTTT; cdr3_aa: CASSIPAYAEKLFF; v_call: TRBV19; clone_size: few; d_call: .; j_call: TRBJ1-4
cdr3_nt: TGTGCCAGCAGCTACCGACAGGGGGCCTATGAAAAACTGTTTTTT; cdr3_aa: CASSYRQGAYEKLFF; v_call: TRBV5-5; clone_size: few; d_call: TRBD1; j_call: TRBJ1-4
cdr3_nt: TGCGCCAGCAACTTGGGTGGGACTAGCGGCCGATGGACCGGGGAGCTGTTTTTT; cdr3_aa: CASNLGGTSGRWTGELFF; v_call: TRBV5-1; clone_size: .; d_call: TRBD2; j_call: TRBJ2-2
cdr3_nt: TGTGCCAGCAGCCTCACGGGCGAAAACACTGAAGCTTTCTTT; cdr3_aa: CASSLTGENTEAFF; v_call: TRBV2; clone_size: .; d_call: .; j_call: TRBJ1-1
cdr3_nt: TGCGCCAGCAGTGAGGGAGGGCCCCAGCATTTT; cdr3_aa: CASSEGGPQHF; v_call: TRBV10-2; clone_size: .; d_call: .; j_call: TRBJ1-5
cdr3_nt: TGTGCCAGCAGTTACCAATTTGGGAATCAGCCCCAGCATTTT; cdr3_aa: CASSYQFGNQPQHF; v_call: TRBV6-5; clone_size: .; d_call: .; j_call: TRBJ1-5
cdr3_nt: TGTGCCAGCAGCTTGGAACCGAACAATGAGCAGTTCTTC; cdr3_aa: CASSLEPNNEQFF; v_call: TRBV5-6; clone_size: .; d_call: .; j_call: TRBJ2-1
cdr3_nt: TGTGCCAGCAGTTTAAACCGACCACCCCGTAAAGACAATGAGCAGTTCTTC; cdr3_aa: CASSLNRPPRKDNEQFF; v_call: TRBV27; clone_size: .; d_call: .; j_call: TRBJ2-1
cdr3_nt: TGTGCCAGCTCACCCGTTAGGGTTGGTTCCTACACCGGGGAGCTGTTTTTT; cdr3_aa: CASSPVRVGSYTGELFF; v_call: TRBV18; clone_size: .; d_call: .; j_call: TRBJ2-2